Below are 19 T cell receptor beta chains sequenced from a single sample in a study of siplizumab effects on memory and regulatory T cells. Assay: immunoSEQ multiplex PCR; the TCRdb copy retains only in-frame clones and omits some. The sample holds about 100,000 clones, about 90% seen once. The material sequenced was non-Treg CD4+ T cells sorted from blood. The receptors originated from a human donor in good health.

This chain joins TRBV28 and TRBJ1-5; TRBD1 matches 10 bases. V lost 6 bases to trimming and J lost 5 bases; unmatched junction nucleotides: 7. CDR3 length: 15 residues. Germline V gene data show CDR1 as MDHEN and CDR2 as SYDVKM. CDR3 DNA sequence: TGTGCCAGCAGATTACCCGGGACAGGGGATCAGCCCCAGCATTTT. Protein: CASRLPGTGDQPQHF.

This clone showed up just once. This chain joins TRBV28 and TRBJ1-5, with a tentative D call TRBD1 (5 bases). V was cut by 3 bases and J by 7 bases, with 13 bases left in between. The V gene's germline CDR1 is MDHEN and CDR2 SYDVKM. The CDR3 consists of 14 residues. CDR3 in DNA: TGTGCCAGCAGTTTCGCAGGGACGGCCCAGCCCCAGCATTTT. Protein sequence: CASSFAGTAQPQHF.

The rearrangement joins TRBV6-6 to TRBJ2-3; TRBD1 aligns across 7 bases. This CDR3 has 12 residues. V was pared by 6 bases and J by 6 bases, with 3 bases of the junction left unmatched. Germline CDR1 reads MNHNY; CDR2 reads SVGAGI (reference sequence). The CDR3 nucleotides read TGTGCCAGCAGATCGACAGGGGATACGCAGTATTTT. This translates into CASRSTGDTQYF.

The V call is TRBV11-1, the J call TRBJ2-1; D uncertain. Per the germline V gene, CDR1 is SGHAT and CDR2 is FQDESV (reference sequence). V gave up 3 bases and J gave up 7 bases, with 10 bases separating them. The CDR3 length is 13 residues. CDR3 region: CASSLDPRNEQFF. The CDR3 DNA sequence: TGTGCCAGCAGCTTGGACCCACGGAATGAGCAGTTCTTC.

This clone turned up a few times. CDR3 nucleotide sequence: TGTGCCAGCAGCCTAGGTAGGGGAGAGACCCAGTACTTC. It translates to CASSLGRGETQYF. The rearrangement uses TRBV5-4 and TRBJ2-5; D might be TRBD1 (5 bases). This CDR3 has 13 residues. Germline CDR1 SGHNT, CDR2 YYREEE (reference sequence). Deletions cut 4 bases from V and 4 bases from J, with 11 bases between.

Comments on this clone: Other nucleotide sequences in the sample specify the same CDR3. The chain has TRBV5-6 and TRBJ1-3; D is unclear. Germline CDR1 reads SGHDT; CDR2 reads YYEEEE. Trimming shortened V by 0 bases and J by 4 bases, and 8 bases separated the two germline ends. There are 14 residues in the CDR3. The CDR3 nucleotides are TGTGCCAGCAGCTTGGTGGGCTACGGAAACACCATATATTTT. Its translation is CASSLVGYGNTIYF. The full variable domain, completed using reference TRBV5-6 and TRBJ1-3, is DAGVTQSPTHLIKTRGQQVTLRCSPKSGHDTVSWYQQALGQGPQFIFQYYEEEERQRGNFPDRFSGHQFPNYSSELNVNALLLGDSALYLCASSLVGYGNTIYFGEGSWLTVV.

The sample holds one count of this clone. The chain joins TRBV28 to TRBJ2-3; D remains unclear. Germline loops: CDR1 MDHEN, CDR2 SYDVKM. The CDR3 runs to 15 residues. V lost 2 bases and J lost 0, with 9 bases in between. The DNA of the CDR3 is TGTGCCAGCAGTTTAAGTGGCGTGAGCACAGATACGCAGTATTTT. Its translation is CASSLSGVSTDTQYF.

The chain recombines TRBV19 with TRBJ2-3, with 7 bases aligning to TRBD2. The CDR3 is made up of 15 amino acids. Germline loops: CDR1 LNHDA, CDR2 SQIVND (reference sequence). V shed 4 bases and J 0 bases; nucleotides not matched to a gene: 4. CDR3: CASSRAGVSTDTQYF. The CDR3 DNA is TGTGCCAGTAGTAGGGCGGGAGTGAGCACAGATACGCAGTATTTT.

This chain joins TRBV6-5 and TRBJ1-5; no firm D call. This CDR3 comprises 13 residues. Germline V gene lookup returns CDR1 MNHEY and CDR2 SVGAGI. The V gene lost 5 bases and the J gene lost 3 bases, with 8 bases spanning the gap. CDR3 in amino acids: CASSSRINQPQHF. CDR3 nucleotides: TGTGCCAGCAGTAGCAGGATCAATCAGCCCCAGCATTTT.

V is TRBV29-1 and J is TRBJ1-2; D not certain. Looked up from germline, CDR1 is SQVTM and CDR2 is ANQGSEA. CDR3 length: 13 residues. Deletions cut 6 bases from V and 2 bases from J, with 13 bases between. The CDR3 here is CSVSAGLNYGYTF. In DNA, the CDR3 is TGCAGCGTCTCGGCGGGGTTAAACTATGGCTACACCTTC.

The chain joins TRBV28 to TRBJ2-5; a weak D match, TRBD1 (6 bases). CDR1 is MDHEN, CDR2 SYDVKM, per germline. The CDR3 covers 13 residues. V gave up 6 bases and J gave up 4 bases, with 12 bases separating them. As DNA, the CDR3 is TGTGCCAGCAGCGGACAGTTTGGAGAGACCCAGTACTTC. Residues: CASSGQFGETQYF.

The chain uses TRBV4-2 and TRBJ2-7, with a weak D call TRBD1 (5 bases). The CDR3 contains 18 residues. V was trimmed by 3 bases and J by 3 bases, leaving 24 bases between them. Germline V CDR1 and CDR2: LGHNA, YNFKEQ. CDR3 region: CASSHTPQGRGLVYEQYF. CDR3 nucleotides: TGTGCCAGCAGCCATACCCCTCAGGGAAGGGGCTTGGTCTACGAGCAGTACTTC.

The chain recombines TRBV19 with TRBJ2-7, with D maybe TRBD1 (8 bases). Germline lookup yields CDR1 LNHDA and CDR2 SQIVND (reference sequence). Trimming stripped 6 bases from V and 4 bases from J, with 16 bases between. This CDR3 is built from 14 residues. The CDR3 is CASRMTGEGYEQYF. In DNA, the CDR3 is TGTGCCAGTAGGATGACAGGGGAGGGGTACGAGCAGTACTTC. Using reference TRBV19 and TRBJ2-7 for the parts outside the CDR3, the full variable domain is DGGITQSPKYLFRKEGQNVTLSCEQNLNHDAMYWYRQDPGQGLRLIYYSQIVNDFQKGDIAEGYSVSREKKESFPLTVTSAQKNPTAFYLCASRMTGEGYEQYFGPGTRLTVT.

Of note for this clone: Other nucleotide sequences from this sample produce the same CDR3. The V gene is TRBV5-4, the J gene TRBJ2-1, with no clear D. V was trimmed by 0 bases and J by 3 bases, leaving 7 bases between them. There are 14 residues in the CDR3. Germline V CDR1 and CDR2: SGHNT, YYREEE (reference sequence). DNA for the CDR3: TGTGCCAGCAGCTTGGCCGGGTTCTACAATGAGCAGTTCTTC. Translating gives CASSLAGFYNEQFF.

The rearrangement links TRBV7-3 to TRBJ2-7; 9 bases are a match to TRBD1. This CDR3 spans 16 amino acids. Trimming removed 4 bases from V and 2 bases from J; junction bases left unmatched: 9. Germline V gene data show CDR1 as SGHTA and CDR2 as FQGTGA. Here the CDR3 reads CASSWQRTGDAYEQYF. In DNA form, the CDR3 reads TGTGCCAGCAGCTGGCAGCGGACAGGGGATGCCTACGAGCAGTACTTC.

For this clone: The junction departs from germline at one end; a sequencing error may be responsible. The chain recombines TRBV7-7 with TRBJ2-5, with D possibly being TRBD2 (5 bases). The CDR3 runs 15 residues. From germline, CDR1 is SSHAT and CDR2 FNYEAQ (reference sequence). CDR3 residues: CASSLYGGGQETQYF. DNA of the CDR3: TGTGCTAGCAGCTTATACGGAGGCGGACAAGAGACCCAGTACTTC.

This chain joins TRBV6-6 and TRBJ2-4; D is undetermined. Trimming removed 7 bases from V and 0 bases from J, with 10 bases in between. Germline V CDR1 and CDR2: MNHNY, SVGAGI (reference sequence). The CDR3 contains 14 residues. The CDR3 nucleotides are TGTGCCAGCACTTCAGGCCTAGCCAAAAACATTCAGTACTTC. This translates into CASTSGLAKNIQYF.

This chain links TRBV25-1 with TRBJ2-1; D gene ambiguous. Germline V gene data show CDR1 as MGHDK and CDR2 as SYGVNS. V lost 5 bases and J lost 9, with 14 bases in between. This CDR3 has 13 amino acids. CDR3 region: CASSRELKGEQFF. The CDR3 DNA follows: TGTGCCAGCAGTAGGGAACTGAAGGGTGAGCAGTTCTTC.

This chain connects TRBV13 to TRBJ1-3, with a possible D match to TRBD1 (5 bases). Per the germline V gene, CDR1 is PRHDT and CDR2 is FYEKMQ (reference sequence). The CDR3 consists of 15 residues. Trimming pared 5 bases from V and 4 bases from J, leaving 15 bases between. The CDR3 nucleotides are TGTGCCAGCAGCAGCACTATCAGGGACGGAAACACCATATATTTT. Its protein is CASSSTIRDGNTIYF.